This T cell receptor beta chain is from a study of cytomegalovirus exposure and HLA in healthy donors. General study results and limits: According to a subsequent analysis, TCR clusters from the first cohort were inclined to appear together in the roughly 120 validation repertoires.

Profiling relied on immunoSEQ multiplex PCR, and the TCRdb table lists in-frame clones only, not all of them. The sample shows fewer than 400,000 clones, approximately 90% of them seen only once. About this clone: The antigen is undetermined.

The donors were part of the 120-subject validation cohort, which stood apart from the roughly 640-subject first cohort. The length of the CDR3 is 15 residues. Trimming took 5 bases from V and 0 from J; bases not matched to a gene: 5. Looked up from germline, CDR1 is SGHRS and CDR2 is YFSETQ. Material for sequencing was PBMCs. The sequence was obtained from a young woman in good health and CMV-seronegative. V is TRBV5-1 and J is TRBJ2-3; TRBD2 agrees at 8 bases. The CDR3 spells CASRVAGTSTDTQYF. The CDR3 coding sequence is TGCGCCAGCAGGGTAGCGGGGACAAGCACAGATACGCAGTATTTT.